Each of the 12 T cell receptor beta chains below was sequenced from the same sample in a study of cytomegalovirus exposure and HLA in healthy donors (dated by TCRdb to 2016 to 2017). Preparation of the library involved the immunoSEQ multiplex PCR assay. For the multiplex PCR, a mixture combining 60 forward primers for TCR Vbeta segments and 13 reverse primers for TCR Jbeta segments was used. The table was pulled from immuneACCESS by TCRdb, which kept in-frame rearrangements only. Such tables lose some clones; where checked, under half of the loss comes from unresolved V genes, and the rest has no known cause. This sample has about 77,000 clones in its table, and roughly 78% of those were observed once. The top ten clones comprise approximately 4.6% of the sample. Material for sequencing was PBMCs. These receptors were collected from a man aged 40-50 years in good health and CMV-seronegative.

The chain is built from TRBV28 and TRBJ1-2, with D tentatively TRBD1 (6 bases). Germline CDR1 reads MDHEN; CDR2 reads SYDVKM. Trimming cost V 1 base and J 4 bases, with 10 bases left between them. This CDR3 spans 14 amino acids. The CDR3 protein is CASSLSWTAYGYTF. The CDR3 bases are TGTGCCAGCAGTTTATCCTGGACAGCCTATGGCTACACCTTC.

The chain links TRBV19 to TRBJ2-5; 10 positions match TRBD2. CDR1 and CDR2 (germline): LNHDA, SQIVND (reference sequence). The CDR3 extends over 18 amino acids. V dropped 3 bases and J dropped 4; count of bases not matched to a gene: 14. The CDR3, as DNA: TGTGCCAGTAGTATCACCTTGGCTAGCGGGAGAGTCGGAGAGACCCAGTACTTC. Protein sequence: CASSITLASGRVGETQYF.

V is TRBV19 and J is TRBJ2-7; TRBD1 matches at 7 bases. V lost 4 bases to trimming and J lost 7 bases; unmatched junction nucleotides: 13. The CDR3 loop spans 15 amino acids. Germline lookup yields CDR1 LNHDA and CDR2 SQIVND (reference sequence). The CDR3 region is CASSRDSGTETEQYF. The CDR3 DNA reads as TGTGCCAGTAGTAGGGATTCCGGGACAGAAACTGAGCAGTACTTC.

The chain combines TRBV28 with TRBJ2-7, with D tentatively TRBD1 (6 bases). The V end lost 6 bases, the J end lost 0 bases, and 15 bases lay between the germline ends. Germline V lookup: CDR1 MDHEN, CDR2 SYDVKM. CDR3 length: 15 amino acids. CDR3 residues: CASRSRGAYSYEQYF. CDR3 in DNA: TGTGCCAGCAGGTCCAGGGGCGCGTACTCCTACGAGCAGTACTTC.

V is TRBV19 and J is TRBJ1-2; D might be TRBD1 (6 bases). Germline values: CDR1 LNHDA, CDR2 SQIVND (reference sequence). This CDR3 region has 13 residues. The V end was cut by 5 bases, the J end by 4 bases, with 11 bases between. As DNA, the CDR3 is TGTGCCAGTAGTGAACAGGGCGGCTATGGCTACACCTTC. This codes for CASSEQGGYGYTF. The complete variable domain, with remaining parts taken from reference TRBV19 and TRBJ1-2, reads DGGITQSPKYLFRKEGQNVTLSCEQNLNHDAMYWYRQDPGQGLRLIYYSQIVNDFQKGDIAEGYSVSREKKESFPLTVTSAQKNPTAFYLCASSEQGGYGYTFGSGTRLTVV.

The chain links TRBV2 to TRBJ2-7, with D perhaps matching TRBD2 (6 bases). Trimming shortened V by 4 bases and J by 6 bases, and 16 bases separated the two germline ends. This CDR3 has 14 residues. The germline CDR1 and CDR2 sequences are SNHLY and FYNNEI. CDR3 nucleotides: TGTGCCAGCAGTGGTGGCGGGGCGCCCCTCGAGCAGTACTTC. It specifies CASSGGGAPLEQYF.

This clone was seen more than once but under ten times. The chain is built from TRBV5-8 and TRBJ2-1, with a possible D match to TRBD2 (5 bases). The CDR3 length is 14 residues. With 7 bases removed from V and 9 bases from J, the gap between germline ends came to 20 bases. The germline gives CDR1 SGHTS, CDR2 YDEGEE. The CDR3 coding sequence is TGTGCCAGCGAAAAGAGGGTGGTGCGGAGTGAGCAGTTCTTC. Its protein is CASEKRVVRSEQFF. Based on the CDR3 plus reference TRBV5-8 and TRBJ2-1, the full variable domain is EAGVTQSPTHLIKTRGQQATLRCSPISGHTSVYWYQQALGLGLQFLLWYDEGEERNRGNFPPRFSGRQFPNYSSELNVNALELEDSALYLCASEKRVVRSEQFFGPGTRLTVL.

The chain carries TRBV27 and TRBJ2-7, with 7 bases lining up with TRBD1. CDR1 is MNHEY, CDR2 SMNVEV, per germline (reference sequence). CDR3 size: 15 residues. The V segment lost 6 bases and the J segment 1 base; nucleotides outside the gene matches: 9. Here the CDR3 DNA reads TGTGCCAGCAGCCCCGGGACAGACTCTTCCTACGAGCAGTACTTC. Translation gives CASSPGTDSSYEQYF.

The chain has TRBV27 and TRBJ2-1; 8 bases are a match to TRBD1. This CDR3 is 18 amino acids long. J lost 2 bases, V lost 3 bases, and 12 bases had no gene match. Germline CDR1 MNHEY, CDR2 SMNVEV (reference sequence). Here the CDR3 DNA reads TGTGCCAGCAGTTTTACGACCCCCGGGACAGGCCCCTACAATGAGCAGTTCTTC. It translates to CASSFTTPGTGPYNEQFF.

The chain uses TRBV19 and TRBJ2-3; 8 bases agree with TRBD2. J was trimmed by 0 bases and V by 5 bases; bases with no gene match: 4. Germline V gene lookup returns CDR1 LNHDA and CDR2 SQIVND (reference sequence). The CDR3 runs to 15 residues. The CDR3 DNA reads TGTGCCAGTAGTTGGAGCGGGAGCAGCACAGATACGCAGTATTTT. Amino acid sequence: CASSWSGSSTDTQYF.

This clone was recorded only once. This rearrangement joins TRBV27 to TRBJ2-7; possible D gene TRBD2, 6 bases. Germline CDR1 and CDR2: MNHEY and SMNVEV (reference sequence). V was pared by 0 bases and J by 3 bases, with 15 bases between. The CDR3 is 16 residues long. The CDR3 DNA reads TGTGCCAGCAGTTTATCGCCTGATCCCGGGAGCTACGAGCAGTACTTC. This sequence encodes CASSLSPDPGSYEQYF.

The chain couples TRBV5-6 to TRBJ1-1, with TRBD1 matching 9 bases. The germline gives CDR1 SGHDT, CDR2 YYEEEE. This CDR3 region has 16 residues. V lost 0 bases and J lost 3; bases outside the gene matches: 6. The CDR3 is CASSLDDRGYYTEAFF. The CDR3 nucleotides are TGTGCCAGCAGCTTGGACGACAGGGGGTACTACACTGAAGCTTTCTTT.